The present T cell receptor (beta chain) was sequenced within a study of monozygotic twins with inflammatory bowel disease. Study results and caveats: IBD patients shared fewer clonotypes with others than healthy twins, especially with disease activity.

As to this clonotype: Its target is unknown.

No sorting of T cells preceded isolation of total RNA from whole blood. Template switching incorporated UMIs with a 6-nucleotide sample barcode. Reanalyzing the 5' RACE reads, TCRdb keeps one entry per CDR3 protein, without DNA. The listing contains 300,000 to 450,000 distinct CDR3 sequences. The V gene's germline CDR1 is LGHNA and CDR2 YSLEER. The CDR3 covers 15 residues. Sample: blood. This chain links TRBV4-3 with TRBJ1-2; TCRdb's assignment of TRBD1 cannot be checked, as there is no DNA. This clonotype was obtained from a human donor with ulcerative colitis or Crohn's disease, or a healthy co-twin of an affected twin (not recorded which). The CDR3 here is CASSQDPRGLYGYTF.